The T cell receptor (beta chain) described here comes from a study of blood T cell repertoires in COVID-19. Clones were read by immunoSEQ multiplex PCR, and TCRdb kept only the in-frame ones, dropping some. Of around 240,000 clones listed, around 86% are singletons. Cohort allocation depended upon clinical history that participants reported. Germline V gene lookup returns CDR1 MNHEY and CDR2 SVGAGI. The V segment lost 4 bases and the J segment 8 bases; nucleotides outside the gene matches: 7. CDR3 size: 13 residues. Material for sequencing was PBMCs or T cells enriched from blood (not recorded which). The V call is TRBV6-5, the J call TRBJ1-1; 7 bases line up with TRBD1. This receptor was taken from a woman aged 50 to 65 who had recovered from COVID-19. In DNA, the CDR3 is TGTGCCAGCAGTTTGAACGACAGGGAAGAAGCTTTCTTT. The encoded protein is CASSLNDREEAFF.